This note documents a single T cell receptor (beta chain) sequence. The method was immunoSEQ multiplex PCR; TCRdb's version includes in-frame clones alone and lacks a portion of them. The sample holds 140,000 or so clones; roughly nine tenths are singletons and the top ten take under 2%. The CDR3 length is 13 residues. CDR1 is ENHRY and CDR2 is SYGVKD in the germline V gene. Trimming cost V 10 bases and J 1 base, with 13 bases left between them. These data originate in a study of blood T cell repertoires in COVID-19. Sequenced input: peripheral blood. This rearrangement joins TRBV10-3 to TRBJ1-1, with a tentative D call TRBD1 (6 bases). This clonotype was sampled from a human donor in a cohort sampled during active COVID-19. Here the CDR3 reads CATLKQGNTEAFF. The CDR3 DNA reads TGTGCCACCCTCAAACAGGGGAACACTGAAGCTTTCTTT.